These 7 T cell receptor beta chains originate from one sample sequenced in a study of blood T cells in healthy people across ages. A second PCR of about 7 to 12 cycles used a sample-barcoded 5' primer and a J-beta primer mix. Using its own MiXCR run on the 5' RACE reads, TCRdb lists one record per CDR3 protein. Of about 1,500,000 distinct CDR3 sequences in the sample, approximately 42% were seen once. Sequencing was done on a sample of blood. The receptors stem from a woman between 18 and 30 years old in good health.

The genes are TRBV4-1 and TRBJ2-7; D perhaps matches TRBD2 (5 bases). CDR3 size: 14 residues. Trimming removed 2 bases from V and 3 bases from J, with 11 bases in between. CDR1 and CDR2 (germline): MGHRA, YSYEKL. This CDR3 reads CASSQIRTDYEQYF. In nucleotides, the CDR3 is TGCGCCAGCAGCCAAATTAGGACTGACTACGAGCAGTACTTC.

This clonotype was detected only a few times. The chain employs TRBV28 and TRBJ2-1; TRBD2 aligns across 7 bases. The CDR3 has 17 residues. CDR1 is MDHEN, CDR2 SYDVKM, per germline. J gave up 2 bases and V 7 bases, and 14 bases lay outside the gene matches. The CDR3 DNA reads TGTGCCAGCATCCCCACCCCTGGCGGGGGAACCTACAATGAGCAGTTCTTC. It yields the protein CASIPTPGGGTYNEQFF.

This clonotype appeared a few times. This chain joins TRBV6-4 and TRBJ1-5, with D possibly TRBD1 on 5 matching bases. Germline CDR1 reads MRHNA; CDR2 reads SNTAGT. CDR3 length equals 14 residues. V lost 5 bases and J 4 bases, leaving 12 bases between the germline ends. The CDR3 region has the DNA TGTGCCAGCAGTACCGGGACGGAAAATCAGCCCCAGCATTTT. As protein: CASSTGTENQPQHF.

This clonotype was picked up a small number of times. The V gene is TRBV29-1, the J gene TRBJ1-2; tentative D call: TRBD1 (6 bases). Germline CDR1 is SQVTM and CDR2 is ANQGSEA. The CDR3 totals 12 residues. Trimming stripped 1 base from V and 8 bases from J, with 11 bases between. In DNA, the CDR3 is TGCAGCGTTGAAGGCACAGGGTTCGGCTACACCTTC. Translation gives CSVEGTGFGYTF.

This clonotype was observed many times. The gene calls are TRBV3-1 and TRBJ2-1; TRBD2 matches at 9 bases. The CDR3 has 15 residues. Germline CDR1 is LGHDT and CDR2 is YNNKEL (reference sequence). Losses at the gene ends were 0 bases for V and 4 bases for J; bases not matched to a gene: 1. The CDR3 spells CASSQESGRYNEQFF. The CDR3 bases are TGTGCCAGCAGCCAAGAGAGCGGGAGGTACAATGAGCAGTTCTTC.

This chain links TRBV2 with TRBJ2-7; TRBD2 aligns across 11 bases. Gene TRBJ2-5 matches the end of the DNA better, so the J call may be wrong. Germline V gene lookup returns CDR1 SNHLY and CDR2 FYNNEI. This CDR3 comprises 16 residues. The CDR3 DNA reads as TGTGCCAGCAGGCGGGCTAGCGGGGGGTTCCTGGAGACCCAGTACTTC. This translates into CASRRASGGFLETQYF.

This chain connects TRBV20-1 to TRBJ2-3; 10 nucleotides match TRBD2. J was trimmed by 3 bases and V by 6 bases; bases with no gene match: 9. Germline CDR1 is DFQATT and CDR2 is SNEGSKA (reference sequence). This CDR3 comprises 15 residues. CDR3 DNA: TGCAGTGCCCCCGTGGCTAGCGGGAGAACAGATACGCAGTATTTT. Protein product: CSAPVASGRTDTQYF.